Below are 30 T cell receptor beta chains sequenced from a single sample in a study of post-analysis software for immune sequencing data (dated by TCRdb to between 2015 and 2016). The paper as a whole reports these results and caveats: Significantly higher frequencies in patients than in controls were found for roughly 5 TRBV segments, including TRBV5-6, TRBV5-1 and TRBV20-1.

Libraries were made using PCR. The data were produced on an Illumina HiSeq 2500. Unique molecular identifiers were incorporated into TCR beta cDNA libraries to reduce PCR and sequencing biases. TCRdb itself trimmed the public reads at Q25 with fastp, ran MiXCR and retained productive beta chains. When rows share a CDR3 protein, they turn into one entry using the most common DNA and genes. The sample includes roughly 600,000 distinct CDR3 sequences, with about 44% observed a single time. The ten largest clones capture more than 1.5% of the sample. For these TCRs, the target antigens are not known. Material: blood. The receptors stem from a girl between 5 and 17 years old with multiple sclerosis.

CDR3 in DNA: TGTGCCAGCCAGAGGGCCGGGACCTTAACCACAGATACGCAGTATTTT. Amino acids: CASQRAGTLTTDTQYF. The chain is built from TRBV3-1 and TRBJ2-3; D may be TRBD1 or TRBD2 (5 bases each). Germline CDR1 LGHDT, CDR2 YNNKEL (reference sequence). This CDR3 comprises 16 residues. V dropped 8 bases and J dropped 2 bases, with 20 bases sitting between them.

A few counts support this clonotype. The CDR3 loop reads CSARGGIAKNIQYF. CDR3 nucleotides: TGCAGTGCTAGAGGGGGGATAGCCAAAAACATTCAGTACTTC. The chain employs TRBV20-1 and TRBJ2-4; either TRBD1 or TRBD2 may supply D (5 bases each). V was cut by 1 base and J by 0 bases, with 7 bases left in between. CDR1 is DFQATT and CDR2 is SNEGSKA in the germline V gene (reference sequence). This CDR3 spans 14 amino acids.

The genes are TRBV20-1 and TRBJ2-1, with 8 bases matching TRBD1. Trimming at V came to 3 bases and at J to 4 bases, leaving 8 bases not matched to a gene. Germline values: CDR1 DFQATT, CDR2 SNEGSKA (reference sequence). The CDR3 consists of 15 residues. In nucleotides, the CDR3 is TGCAGTGCTAGGGACGGGACAGGTTTATACAATGAGCAGTTCTTC. Encoded protein: CSARDGTGLYNEQFF.

This clonotype was seen more than once but under ten times. V gene TRBV6-4 combines with J gene TRBJ2-7, with 7 nucleotides matching TRBD1. Germline assignment: CDR1 MRHNA and CDR2 SNTAGT. The CDR3 length is 13 residues. The V gene end was trimmed by 9 bases and the J gene end by 2 bases; junction bases not matched to a gene: 7. CDR3 residues: CARLGQATYEQYF. The CDR3 DNA reads as TGTGCCAGACTCGGACAGGCGACCTACGAGCAGTACTTC.

The chain carries TRBV7-9 and TRBJ2-7; D may be TRBD2 (6 bases). The CDR3 spans 14 residues. The V gene lost 1 base and the J gene lost 4 bases, with 11 bases spanning the gap. Germline V gene data show CDR1 as SEHNR and CDR2 as FQNEAQ (reference sequence). CDR3 region: CASSLVDSGYEQYF. The CDR3 DNA reads as TGTGCCAGCAGCTTAGTGGATAGCGGTTACGAGCAGTACTTC.

The chain employs TRBV4-1 and TRBJ1-1, with D perhaps TRBD1 (6 bases). This CDR3 is 12 amino acids long. CDR1 and CDR2 (germline): MGHRA, YSYEKL. V lost 4 bases and J lost 5, with 8 bases in between. Written as DNA, the CDR3 is TGCGCCAGCAGCCCAGGGGAAACTGAAGCTTTCTTT. Encoded protein: CASSPGETEAFF.

This chain uses TRBV5-5 with TRBJ2-7; D is uncertain. Looked up from germline, CDR1 is SGHKS and CDR2 is YYEKEE (reference sequence). The length of the CDR3 is 13 residues. Trimming pared 4 bases from V and 7 bases from J, leaving 15 bases between. The CDR3 coding sequence is TGTGCCAGCAGCCCTTTCTCCCAGGATGAGCAGTACTTC. Translating it yields CASSPFSQDEQYF.

The chain has TRBV6-5 and TRBJ2-4, with D possibly being TRBD1 (7 bases). Germline V gene data show CDR1 as MNHEY and CDR2 as SVGAGI. This CDR3 region has 15 residues. The V end lost 6 bases, the J end lost 0 bases, and 12 bases lay between the germline ends. CDR3 amino acids: CASRPRGVAKNIQYF. As DNA, the CDR3 is TGTGCCAGCAGGCCCAGGGGGGTAGCCAAAAACATTCAGTACTTC.

The table lists this clonotype with a count of one. The V and J genes are TRBV9 and TRBJ2-6; possibly TRBD2 for D (6 bases). Germline CDR1 and CDR2: SGDLS and YYNGEE. Trimming stripped 4 bases from V and 2 bases from J, with 16 bases between. The CDR3 sequence is 17 residues long. In DNA form, the CDR3 reads TGTGCCAGCAGCCCGAGCCTAGCGACTCCTGGGGCCAACGTCCTGACTTTC. Protein product: CASSPSLATPGANVLTF.

The chain employs TRBV5-1 and TRBJ2-7; 14 bases are a match to TRBD2. Per the germline V gene, CDR1 is SGHRS and CDR2 is YFSETQ. Trimming at V came to 4 bases and at J to 4 bases, leaving 10 bases not matched to a gene. The CDR3 is 17 residues long. CDR3 sequence: CASSAGLAGVGAYEQYF. The DNA for the CDR3 is TGCGCCAGCAGCGCGGGACTAGCGGGAGTGGGGGCATACGAGCAGTACTTC.

This clonotype turned up a few times. V gene TRBV20-1 combines with J gene TRBJ1-1, with D unclear. CDR3 length equals 13 residues. Germline V CDR1 and CDR2: DFQATT, SNEGSKA (reference sequence). V shed 2 bases and J shed 11 bases, with 18 bases lying between them. CDR3 in amino acids: CSARHSASVQAFF. CDR3 in DNA: TGCAGTGCTAGACACTCCGCCTCGGTTCAGGCTTTCTTT.

The V and J genes are TRBV7-8 and TRBJ1-4; 10 bases agree with TRBD1. V lost 5 bases, J lost 7 bases, and 7 bases stayed unmatched. This CDR3 is 15 amino acids long. Per the germline V gene, CDR1 is SGHVS and CDR2 is FQNEAQ. CDR3 region: CASSLGQGGSEKLFF. The DNA of the CDR3 is TGTGCCAGCAGCCTAGGACAGGGGGGGTCTGAAAAACTGTTTTTT.

This clonotype appeared once. As DNA, the CDR3 is TGTGCCAGCAGCCCTTGGGAGATTCTAGCGGATAGCACAGATACGCAGTATTTT. Translation gives CASSPWEILADSTDTQYF. The chain employs TRBV11-3 and TRBJ2-3, with TRBD2 matching over 7 bases. J was trimmed by 0 bases and V by 5 bases; bases with no gene match: 14. The CDR3 contains 18 residues. CDR1 is SGHNT, CDR2 YENEEA, per germline. The whole variable domain, remainder taken from reference TRBV11-3 and TRBJ2-3, is EAGVVQSPRYKIIEKKQPVAFWCNPISGHNTLYWYLQNLGQGPELLIRYENEEAVDDSQLPKDRFSAERLKGVDSTLKIQPAELGDSAVYLCASSPWEILADSTDTQYFGPGTRLTVL.

This clonotype was picked up a small number of times. The V and J genes are TRBV6-5 and TRBJ2-5, with a weak D call TRBD2 (5 bases). Trimming took off 8 bases at V and 1 base at J, with 14 bases between the two ends. Looked up from germline, CDR1 is MNHEY and CDR2 is SVGAGI. The CDR3 is 14 amino acids. DNA of the CDR3: TGTGCCAGCTCCCTTTACGGGATCCAAGAGACCCAGTACTTC. Translating gives CASSLYGIQETQYF.

The genes are TRBV2 and TRBJ1-2; possibly TRBD1 for D (5 bases). This CDR3 spans 13 amino acids. The V gene lost 5 bases and the J gene lost 4 bases, with 11 bases spanning the gap. The germline gives CDR1 SNHLY, CDR2 FYNNEI. The CDR3 protein is CASSLDSGYGYTF. As DNA, the CDR3 is TGTGCCAGCAGTTTAGACAGCGGCTATGGCTACACCTTC.

This clonotype was seen a few times. This chain joins TRBV11-1 and TRBJ1-6; possible D gene TRBD1, 5 bases. Trimming removed 1 base at V and 10 bases at J, with 5 bases between. This CDR3 has 12 amino acids. CDR1 is SGHAT and CDR2 is FQDESV in the germline V gene (reference sequence). Here the CDR3 DNA reads TGTGCCAGCAGCTTAGAGGGGTCACCCCTCCACTTT. As protein: CASSLEGSPLHF.

The chain carries TRBV10-3 and TRBJ2-7; TRBD2 agrees at 7 bases. The trim removed 2 bases at V and 4 bases at J, leaving 8 bases unmatched. Germline values: CDR1 ENHRY, CDR2 SYGVKD. CDR3 length equals 15 residues. As DNA, the CDR3 is TGTGCCATCAGTGAGCCGAAGGGACTAACTTACGAGCAGTACTTC. Residues: CAISEPKGLTYEQYF.

This clonotype was counted a few times. This chain joins TRBV7-9 and TRBJ2-3; TRBD1 might be the D (5 bases). Trimming took 6 bases from V and 5 from J, leaving 18 bases between them. Germline assignment: CDR1 SEHNR and CDR2 FQNEAQ (reference sequence). The CDR3 runs to 15 residues. CDR3 loop: CASSFFRSTGDTQYF. The CDR3 coding sequence is TGTGCCAGCAGTTTTTTCAGGTCCACAGGAGATACGCAGTATTTT.

For this clonotype: A much larger clone is a single base away; this may be a read error. The chain employs TRBV12-3 or TRBV12-4 and TRBJ2-5, with TRBD2 matching over 8 bases. Trimming took 5 bases from V and 11 from J; bases not matched to a gene: 13. The CDR3 spans 14 residues. Written as DNA, the CDR3 is TGTGCCAGCAGTCCTAGCGGGTCCTACAATGAGCAGTACTTC. This codes for CASSPSGSYNEQYF.

The rearrangement links TRBV9 to TRBJ2-3; unclear D gene. With 0 bases removed from V and 0 bases from J, the gap between germline ends came to 17 bases. From germline, CDR1 is SGDLS and CDR2 YYNGEE. The CDR3 is 18 amino acids. The CDR3 region is CASSVATETRSSTDTQYF. The DNA for the CDR3 is TGTGCCAGCAGCGTAGCTACCGAGACCCGGTCTAGCACAGATACGCAGTATTTT. The variable domain in full, completed from reference TRBV9 and TRBJ2-3, reads DSGVTQTPKHLITATGQRVTLRCSPRSGDLSVYWYQQSLDQGLQFLIQYYNGEERAKGNILERFSAQQFPDLHSELNLSSLELGDSALYFCASSVATETRSSTDTQYFGPGTRLTVL.

The gene calls are TRBV9 and TRBJ1-2; no definite D call. The CDR3 loop spans 14 amino acids. The V end lost 0 bases, the J end lost 0 bases, and 6 bases lay between the germline ends. CDR1 SGDLS and CDR2 YYNGEE come from the germline V gene. The chain's CDR3 is CASSVEVANYGYTF. In nucleotides, the CDR3 is TGTGCCAGCAGCGTAGAGGTGGCTAACTATGGCTACACCTTC.

DNA of the CDR3: TGCGCCAGCAGCTTGGGGGGGGGCCGGGACTACAATGAGCAGTTCTTC. Protein sequence: CASSLGGGRDYNEQFF. This sequence joins TRBV5-1 and TRBJ2-1, with D perhaps matching TRBD2 (7 bases). Per germline, CDR1 SGHRS and CDR2 YFSETQ. V was trimmed by 0 bases and J by 3 bases, leaving 13 bases between them. The CDR3 length is 16 residues.

The chain employs TRBV7-3 and TRBJ2-5; 10 bases line up with TRBD2. V trimming: 5 bases; J trimming: 2 bases; junction bases outside the gene matches: 5. Germline loops: CDR1 SGHTA, CDR2 FQGTGA. The CDR3 consists of 15 residues. CDR3 region: CASSPAGGPQETQYF. CDR3 nucleotides: TGTGCCAGCAGCCCAGCGGGGGGGCCTCAAGAGACCCAGTACTTC.

The rearrangement links TRBV7-9 to TRBJ2-7; no definite D call. Per germline, CDR1 SEHNR and CDR2 FQNEAQ (reference sequence). V was clipped by 2 bases and J by 2 bases, with 10 bases between them. The CDR3 has 14 residues. CDR3 sequence (DNA): TGTGCCAGCAGCTTACCGGCGGACCCCTACGAGCAGTACTTC. It translates to CASSLPADPYEQYF.

The chain combines TRBV6-5 with TRBJ2-1, with 11 bases identical to TRBD1. With 5 bases clipped from V and 9 bases from J, the junction kept 6 bases outside the gene matches. Germline V gene sequence: CDR1 MNHEY, CDR2 SVGAGI. The CDR3 length is 14 residues. The CDR3 region is CASSPGQGAGEQFF. The DNA of the CDR3 is TGTGCCAGCAGTCCCGGACAGGGGGCCGGTGAGCAGTTCTTC.

The CDR3 coding sequence is TGTGCCAGCAGCGTAGGGACAGGGGACTACAATGAGCAGTTCTTC. Its translation is CASSVGTGDYNEQFF. The V gene is TRBV9, the J gene TRBJ2-1; 9 bases fit TRBD1. The CDR3 is made up of 15 amino acids. J lost 3 bases, V lost 0 bases, and 1 base had no gene match. Per the germline V gene, CDR1 is SGDLS and CDR2 is YYNGEE.

This clonotype was seen a single time. The chain combines TRBV6-2 or TRBV6-3 with TRBJ1-5, with no clear D. Trimming took 4 bases from V and 3 from J, leaving 10 bases between them. The CDR3 totals 14 residues. CDR1 is MNHEY, CDR2 SVGEGT, per germline. Here the CDR3 reads CASSSDTYNQPQHF. The CDR3 DNA reads TGTGCCAGCAGTTCAGACACTTACAATCAGCCCCAGCATTTT.

The gene calls are TRBV7-2 and TRBJ2-3; 9 bases agree with TRBD2. The CDR3 totals 18 residues. The V gene's germline CDR1 is SGHTA and CDR2 FQGNSA. Trimming cost V 4 bases and J 0 bases; bases outside gene matches: 11. In nucleotides, the CDR3 is TGTGCCAGCAGCTCGAGTCCCCTAGCGGGGCCCAGCACAGATACGCAGTATTTT. This codes for CASSSSPLAGPSTDTQYF.

The CDR3, as DNA: TGCGCCAGCAGCTTGGTAGGGGGTCTAACTGAAGCTTTCTTT. Protein sequence: CASSLVGGLTEAFF. The V call is TRBV5-1, the J call TRBJ1-1; the D gene is possibly TRBD1 (6 bases). The CDR3 runs to 14 residues. Trimming left V 0 bases short and J 5 bases short, with 11 bases between. CDR1 is SGHRS and CDR2 is YFSETQ in the germline V gene.

The chain carries TRBV10-3 and TRBJ2-7; 8 positions match TRBD1. The CDR3 has 16 amino acids. CDR1 and CDR2 (germline): ENHRY, SYGVKD. V shed 0 bases and J 4 bases; nucleotides not matched to a gene: 8. The CDR3 loop is CAISESWQGANYEQYF. As DNA, the CDR3 is TGTGCCATCAGTGAGTCTTGGCAGGGGGCGAATTACGAGCAGTACTTC.